This T cell receptor (beta chain) was captured by sequencing in a study of PD-1 blockade in classical Hodgkin lymphoma. Study-wide findings and caveats: By C4D1, CD4+ diversity increased significantly, especially in complete responders. Newly diagnosed patients had baseline TCR diversity that was reportedly lower than that of healthy donors.

Brentuximab vedotin exposure varied, and every patient relapsed after autologous stem cell transplantation. A note on this clone: Its antigen is as yet unknown.

The length of the CDR3 is 11 residues. CDR1 is SNHLY and CDR2 is FYNNEI in the germline V gene. V gave up 1 base and J gave up 10 bases, with 7 bases separating them. Assay used: immunoSEQ multiplex PCR; TCRdb lists only in-frame clones, some missing. The sample includes some 41,000 clones, over 65% of them seen just once. The TCR was taken from a human donor with classical Hodgkin lymphoma. The sample consisted of peripheral blood mononuclear cells (PBMCs), taken before the second cycle of nivolumab. The rearrangement links TRBV2 to TRBJ1-1; D is undetermined. In DNA, the CDR3 is TGTGCCAGCAGTGAAGTTAGTCCAGCTTTCTTT. It codes for CASSEVSPAFF.